This is a list of T cell receptor beta chains from one sample in a study of shared clonotypes between healthy human individuals. The table came from immunoSEQ multiplex PCR; TCRdb's copy has only in-frame clones and leaves some out. The data show about 1 million clones, roughly 80% seen once. What was sequenced was memory CD4+ T cells sorted from blood. These receptors originate from a man between 18 and 35 years old in good health. Both conserved end residues are part of each CDR3. Each record gives: clone size, J gene, D gene, V gene, CDR3 protein, CDR3 DNA. D genes are given only for firm matches. The size field is filled for only some rows; it gives once, few, many or a size class.

clone size: once; J gene: TRBJ2-1; D gene: .; V gene: TRBV4-3; CDR3 protein: CASSQDLSNEQFF; CDR3 DNA: TGCGCCAGCAGCCAAGATCTGTCCAATGAGCAGTTCTTC
clone size: .; J gene: TRBJ2-5; D gene: .; V gene: TRBV27; CDR3 protein: CASSLSATETQYF; CDR3 DNA: TGTGCCAGCAGTTTATCGGCAACGGAGACCCAGTACTTC
clone size: .; J gene: TRBJ2-6; D gene: .; V gene: TRBV6-6; CDR3 protein: CASSYMRAGANVLTF; CDR3 DNA: TGTGCCAGCAGTTACATGAGGGCTGGGGCCAACGTCCTGACTTTC
clone size: once; J gene: TRBJ2-5; D gene: .; V gene: TRBV2; CDR3 protein: CASTKLQETQYF; CDR3 DNA: TGTGCCAGCACCAAGTTGCAAGAGACCCAGTACTTC
clone size: few; J gene: TRBJ1-4; D gene: .; V gene: TRBV28; CDR3 protein: CASSFLGGGEKLFF; CDR3 DNA: TGTGCCAGCAGTTTTTTGGGTGGTGGCGAAAAACTGTTTTTT
clone size: .; J gene: TRBJ2-3; D gene: TRBD2; V gene: TRBV5-4; CDR3 protein: CASSLGLAGTDTQYF; CDR3 DNA: TGTGCCAGCAGCCTGGGACTAGCGGGGACAGATACGCAGTATTTT
clone size: .; J gene: TRBJ2-1; D gene: .; V gene: TRBV4-2; CDR3 protein: CASSPTSSYNEQFF; CDR3 DNA: TGTGCCAGCAGCCCCACAAGCTCCTACAATGAGCAGTTCTTC
clone size: .; J gene: TRBJ2-3; D gene: .; V gene: TRBV6-1; CDR3 protein: CASSVGGAGDTQYF; CDR3 DNA: TGTGCCAGCAGTGTGGGGGGGGCCGGAGATACGCAGTATTTT
clone size: .; J gene: TRBJ2-6; D gene: TRBD1; V gene: TRBV5-1; CDR3 protein: CASGPGQGNSGANVLTF; CDR3 DNA: TGCGCCAGCGGCCCGGGACAGGGGAACTCTGGGGCCAACGTCCTGACTTTC
clone size: .; J gene: TRBJ1-5; D gene: TRBD1; V gene: TRBV12-5; CDR3 protein: CASGLPRGQGDFQPQHF; CDR3 DNA: TGTGCTAGTGGTTTGCCCAGGGGACAGGGCGATTTTCAGCCCCAGCATTTT
clone size: .; J gene: TRBJ1-6; D gene: TRBD1; V gene: TRBV4-1; CDR3 protein: CASSQLDRDNSPLHF; CDR3 DNA: TGCGCCAGCAGCCAACTTGACAGGGACAATTCACCCCTCCACTTT
clone size: .; J gene: TRBJ2-5; D gene: .; V gene: TRBV6-6; CDR3 protein: CASSPAGFGLETQYF; CDR3 DNA: TGTGCCAGCAGTCCGGCAGGCTTCGGGTTAGAGACCCAGTACTTC
clone size: few; J gene: TRBJ1-5; D gene: .; V gene: TRBV10-2; CDR3 protein: CASSSWDSGQPQHF; CDR3 DNA: TGCGCCAGCAGTTCGTGGGATAGCGGGCAGCCCCAGCATTTT
clone size: .; J gene: TRBJ2-5; D gene: .; V gene: TRBV18; CDR3 protein: CASSDLEETQYF; CDR3 DNA: TGTGCCAGCTCGGATCTGGAAGAGACCCAGTACTTC
clone size: .; J gene: TRBJ1-6; D gene: .; V gene: TRBV27; CDR3 protein: CASSLQPNSPLHF; CDR3 DNA: TGTGCCAGCAGTTTACAGCCTAATTCACCCCTCCACTTT
clone size: once; J gene: TRBJ2-4; D gene: .; V gene: TRBV28; CDR3 protein: CASSLLGAGKNIQYF; CDR3 DNA: TGTGCCAGCAGTTTACTGGGGGCCGGCAAAAACATTCAGTACTTC
clone size: many; J gene: TRBJ2-5; D gene: TRBD2; V gene: TRBV12-5; CDR3 protein: CASGLGTSGEETQYF; CDR3 DNA: TGTGCTAGTGGTTTGGGTACTAGCGGGGAAGAGACCCAGTACTTC
clone size: .; J gene: TRBJ2-3; D gene: .; V gene: TRBV2; CDR3 protein: CASARENTQYF; CDR3 DNA: TGTGCCAGCGCCAGGGAGAATACGCAGTATTTT
clone size: .; J gene: TRBJ1-1; D gene: .; V gene: TRBV27; CDR3 protein: CARKLLTEAFF; CDR3 DNA: TGTGCCAGAAAACTCCTCACTGAAGCTTTCTTT
clone size: .; J gene: TRBJ2-7; D gene: TRBD2; V gene: TRBV6-5; CDR3 protein: CASSYSPSGAYEQYF; CDR3 DNA: TGTGCCAGCAGTTACTCTCCTAGCGGGGCCTACGAGCAGTACTTC